What follows are 18 T cell receptor beta chains derived from one specimen sequenced in a study of human T cells and chemical hapten exposure. The time point here: patch test 1, 2 weeks after DPC sensitization. Treatment noted: therapeutic diphenylcyclopropenone sensitization with weekly scalp DPC. One entry per CDR3 protein, called by TCRdb with MiXCR from the RACE reads. The table includes some 87,000 distinct CDR3 sequences, 9% to 12% detected once. The sequenced sample was whole blood, obtained in connection with sensitization to the hapten diphenylcyclopropenone (DPC). The receptors were gathered from a woman aged 45-59 years with alopecia areata. Some clones in this sample may be carry-over from other donors' samples.

This clonotype was found a few times. V and J are TRBV11-2 and TRBJ2-7; the D is unclear. The CDR3 length is 15 residues. V was cut by 2 bases and J by 6 bases, with 17 bases left in between. CDR1 and CDR2 from the germline V gene are SGHAT and FQNNGV. The CDR3 spells CASSLSPRSSPEQYF. In DNA form, the CDR3 reads TGTGCCAGCAGCTTATCTCCACGAAGCAGTCCCGAGCAGTACTTC.

V usage is TRBV11-1 and J usage is TRBJ2-4; 13 nucleotides align to TRBD2. V lost 5 bases, J lost 3 bases, and 16 bases stayed unmatched. From germline, CDR1 is SGHAT and CDR2 FQDESV (reference sequence). This CDR3 is built from 20 residues. The CDR3 loop is CASSPTLAGGPYGDKNIQYF. The CDR3 region has the DNA TGTGCCAGCAGCCCGACACTAGCGGGAGGGCCTTATGGAGACAAAAACATTCAGTACTTC.

This clonotype was recorded many times. This chain uses TRBV3-2 with TRBJ1-1; TRBD1 was called by the table and not checked on the DNA. TRBV3-2 is a pseudogene. CDR3 length equals 15 residues. CDR3 residues: CASSRDRALNTEAFF. The CDR3 nucleotides read TGTGCCAGCAGTCGCGACAGGGCTTTGAACACTGAAGCTTTCTTT.

This clonotype was seen at least ten times. The rearrangement links TRBV28 to TRBJ1-1, with 8 nucleotides matching TRBD1. This CDR3 spans 14 amino acids. With 4 bases clipped from V and 8 bases from J, the junction kept 9 bases outside the gene matches. Germline CDR1 and CDR2: MDHEN and SYDVKM. For the CDR3, the DNA is TGTGCCAGCAGTTCTCACCAGGGGGCCGGGGAAGCTTTCTTT. It codes for CASSSHQGAGEAFF.

The genes are TRBV7-2 and TRBJ2-1; 10 bases match TRBD2. J lost 15 bases, V lost 7 bases, and 15 bases had no gene match. CDR3 length: 14 residues. CDR1 is SGHTA and CDR2 is FQGNSA in the germline V gene. CDR3 loop: CASTFGLAAPGWFF. CDR3 nucleotides: TGTGCCAGCACTTTTGGACTAGCGGCGCCAGGATGGTTCTTC. The entire variable domain, with the rest obtained from reference TRBV7-2 and TRBJ2-1, is as follows: GAGVSQSPSNKVTEKGKDVELRCDPISGHTALYWYRQSLGQGLEFLIYFQGNSAPDKSGLPSDRFSAERTGGSVSTLTIQRTQQEDSAVYLCASTFGLAAPGWFFGPGTRLTVL.

This clonotype was found many times. The V gene is TRBV7-6, the J gene TRBJ1-2; maybe TRBD1 (6 bases). Trimming shortened V by 3 bases and J by 3 bases, and 8 bases separated the two germline ends. There are 13 residues in the CDR3. Germline V gene data show CDR1 as SGHVS and CDR2 as FNYEAQ. The CDR3 sequence: CASSFAGDYGYTF. The CDR3 DNA sequence: TGTGCCAGCAGCTTCGCAGGGGACTATGGCTACACCTTC.

This clonotype was counted many times. V is TRBV5-1 and J is TRBJ2-2; D remains unclear. The V end lost 1 base, the J end lost 4 bases, and 5 bases lay between the germline ends. The germline V gene encodes CDR1 SGHRS and CDR2 YFSETQ. This CDR3 comprises 13 residues. CDR3 nucleotides: TGCGCCAGCAGCTTGTACCGCACCGGGGAGCTGTTTTTT. Translation: CASSLYRTGELFF.

This clonotype has more than one count but fewer than ten. The rearrangement uses TRBV6-2 or TRBV6-3 and TRBJ2-3; 7 positions match TRBD1. The germline V gene has CDR1 MNHEY and CDR2 SVGEGT. This CDR3 region has 16 residues. Germline trimming cut 4 bases from V and 4 bases from J; bases unmatched to any gene: 11. CDR3 in DNA: TGTGCCAGCAGTTCCCGACAGGGAGAAGTGTCAGATACGCAGTATTTT. Its translation: CASSSRQGEVSDTQYF.

In its sample, this clonotype was seen a few times. This chain links TRBV18 with TRBJ1-2, with TRBD1 as a possible D gene (6 bases). The CDR3 runs 13 residues. CDR1 KGHSH and CDR2 LQKENI come from the germline V gene. The V end was cut by 3 bases, the J end by 4 bases, with 9 bases between. The chain's CDR3 is CASSPGDTYGYTF. The CDR3 coding sequence is TGTGCCAGCTCACCGGGGGACACCTATGGCTACACCTTC.

This chain links TRBV11-3 with TRBJ2-1; 13 bases fit TRBD2. The CDR3 totals 16 residues. Germline V gene sequence: CDR1 SGHNT, CDR2 YENEEA. The junction had 3 bases not matched to a gene; V was cut back by 4 bases and J by 3 bases. The CDR3 DNA reads as TGTGCCAGCAGCTCGGGACTAGCGGGAAACTACAATGAGCAGTTCTTC. Residues: CASSSGLAGNYNEQFF.

This clonotype was observed at least ten times. V is TRBV4-3 and J is TRBJ2-5; D remains ambiguous. Germline CDR1 and CDR2: LGHNA and YSLEER. The length of the CDR3 is 15 residues. V was trimmed by 0 bases and J by 2 bases, leaving 10 bases between them. DNA for the CDR3: TGCGCCAGCAGCCAAGATAACGGCTTTCAAGAGACCCAGTACTTC. Residues: CASSQDNGFQETQYF.

This clonotype was counted only a few times. The chain is built from TRBV12-3 or TRBV12-4 and TRBJ2-3; TRBD2 aligns across 7 bases. V was clipped by 6 bases and J by 1 base; unmatched bases: 7. The CDR3 spans 15 residues. The DNA for the CDR3 is TGTGCCAGCAGCCCTAGCGGTTTCGGCACAGATACGCAGTATTTT. It specifies CASSPSGFGTDTQYF.

This clonotype came up a few times. V and J are TRBV7-3 and TRBJ2-3; D uncertain. The V and J ends lost 3 bases and 5 bases respectively, with 18 bases between them. The CDR3 loop spans 16 amino acids. CDR1 SGHTA and CDR2 FQGTGA come from the germline V gene. DNA of the CDR3: TGTGCCAGCAGCTTGTTTGGGTTCGGCCTTGGAGATACGCAGTATTTT. Protein: CASSLFGFGLGDTQYF.

The chain combines TRBV12-3 or TRBV12-4 with TRBJ2-4; D may be TRBD2 (6 bases). Between the trimmed V and J ends, which lost 5 bases and 4 bases, there was a span of 12 bases. The CDR3 totals 14 residues. CDR3 DNA: TGTGCCAGCAGTGACGGGACTCCTAAAAACATTCAGTACTTC. Its protein product is CASSDGTPKNIQYF.

This clonotype occurred a few times. The chain carries TRBV20-1 and TRBJ2-5; TRBD2 aligns across 7 bases. The CDR3 has 15 residues. Trimming cost V 3 bases and J 3 bases; bases outside gene matches: 10. Germline lookup yields CDR1 DFQATT and CDR2 SNEGSKA (reference sequence). The CDR3 sequence: CSASFPSGVKETQYF. Here the CDR3 DNA reads TGCAGTGCTAGTTTCCCTAGCGGAGTAAAAGAGACCCAGTACTTC.

This clonotype was seen at least ten times. The chain recombines TRBV10-2 with TRBJ2-4; tentative D call: TRBD1 (6 bases). The CDR3 covers 13 residues. The V gene lost 7 bases and the J gene lost 6 bases, with 13 bases spanning the gap. Germline assignment: CDR1 WSHSY and CDR2 SAAADI. This chain's CDR3 is CASNTGNANIQYF. In DNA form, the CDR3 reads TGCGCCAGCAACACAGGGAACGCAAACATTCAGTACTTC.

This clonotype was detected a few times. J is TRBJ2-2 and V is TRBV6-1; the D gene is possibly TRBD1 (5 bases). Trimming took off 5 bases at V and 0 bases at J, with 19 bases between the two ends. Per germline, CDR1 MNHNS and CDR2 SASEGT. This CDR3 has 18 residues. Written as DNA, the CDR3 is TGTGCCAGCAGTCCCGAAGGAACAGGCCTCACGAACACCGGGGAGCTGTTTTTT. Translation gives CASSPEGTGLTNTGELFF.

In its sample, this clonotype was seen a few times. J is TRBJ2-6 and V is TRBV27; 7 bases line up with TRBD1. This CDR3 has 20 residues. Germline V gene lookup returns CDR1 MNHEY and CDR2 SMNVEV (reference sequence). The ends lost 1 base at V and 0 bases at J; junction bases unmatched: 12. The CDR3, as DNA: TGTGCCAGCAGTTTATATGCGAGGGGGCGAACTAACTCTGGGGCCAACGTCCTGACTTTC. The encoded protein is CASSLYARGRTNSGANVLTF.